This T cell receptor beta chain stems from a study of T cells in Graves' hyperthyroidism and ophthalmopathy. What was amplified from RNA transcripts were TCR beta CDR3 regions. HTBI primers were used for first-round RT-PCR of the TCR CDR3. TCRdb re-called the multiplex PCR reads with MiXCR, one entry per CDR3 protein. The sample holds hundreds of thousands of distinct CDR3 sequences, 14% to 15% seen once. After removal of 6 bases from V and 2 bases from J, the junction contained 7 bases not matched to a gene. The germline V gene has CDR1 DFQATT and CDR2 SNEGSKA (reference sequence). The CDR3 spans 16 residues.

The sequenced sample consisted of blood. The TCR sequence derives from a woman aged 40 to 50 with Graves' ophthalmopathy. This chain uses TRBV20-1 with TRBJ2-5, with 15 nucleotides matching TRBD2. CDR3: CSAWGLAGGPQETQYF. Written as DNA, the CDR3 is TGCAGTGCCTGGGGACTAGCGGGAGGCCCACAAGAGACCCAGTACTTC.